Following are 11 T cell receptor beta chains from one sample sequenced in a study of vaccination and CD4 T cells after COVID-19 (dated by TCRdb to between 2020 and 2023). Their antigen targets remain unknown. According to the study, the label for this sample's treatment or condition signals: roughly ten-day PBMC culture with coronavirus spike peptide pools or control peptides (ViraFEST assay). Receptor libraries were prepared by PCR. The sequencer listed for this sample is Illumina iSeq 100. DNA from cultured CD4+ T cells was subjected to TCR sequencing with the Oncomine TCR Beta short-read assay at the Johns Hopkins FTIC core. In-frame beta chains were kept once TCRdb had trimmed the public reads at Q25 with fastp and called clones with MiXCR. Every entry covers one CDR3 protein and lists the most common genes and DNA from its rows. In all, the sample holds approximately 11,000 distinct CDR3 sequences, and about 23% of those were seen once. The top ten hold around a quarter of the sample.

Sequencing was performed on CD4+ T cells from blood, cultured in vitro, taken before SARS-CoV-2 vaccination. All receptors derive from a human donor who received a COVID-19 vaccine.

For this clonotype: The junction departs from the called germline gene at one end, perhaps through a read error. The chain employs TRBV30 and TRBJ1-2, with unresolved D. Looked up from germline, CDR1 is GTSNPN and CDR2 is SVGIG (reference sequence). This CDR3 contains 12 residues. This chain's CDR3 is CARRRWTYGYTF. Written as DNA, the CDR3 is TGTGCCCGGAGGCGGTGGACCTATGGCTACACCTTC.

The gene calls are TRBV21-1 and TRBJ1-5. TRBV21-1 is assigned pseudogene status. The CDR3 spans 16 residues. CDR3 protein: CASTQGRRCSNQPQHF. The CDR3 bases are TGTGCCAGCACCCAAGGGAGGCGCTGTAGCAATCAGCCCCAGCATTTT.

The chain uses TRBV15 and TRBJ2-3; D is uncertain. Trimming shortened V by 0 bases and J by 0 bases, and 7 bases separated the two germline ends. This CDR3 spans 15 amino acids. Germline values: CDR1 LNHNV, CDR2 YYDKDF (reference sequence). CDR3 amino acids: CATSRDKASTDTQYF. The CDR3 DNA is TGTGCCACCAGCAGAGATAAGGCTAGCACAGATACGCAGTATTTT.

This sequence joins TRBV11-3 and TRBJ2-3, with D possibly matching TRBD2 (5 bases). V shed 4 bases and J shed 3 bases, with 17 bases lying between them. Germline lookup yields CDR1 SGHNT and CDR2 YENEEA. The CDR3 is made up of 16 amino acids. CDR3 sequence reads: CASSSRLTYGTDTQYF. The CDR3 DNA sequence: TGTGCCAGCAGCTCCCGACTAACCTATGGGACAGATACGCAGTATTTT. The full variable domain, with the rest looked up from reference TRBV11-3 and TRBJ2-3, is EAGVVQSPRYKIIEKKQPVAFWCNPISGHNTLYWYLQNLGQGPELLIRYENEEAVDDSQLPKDRFSAERLKGVDSTLKIQPAELGDSAVYLCASSSRLTYGTDTQYFGPGTRLTVL.

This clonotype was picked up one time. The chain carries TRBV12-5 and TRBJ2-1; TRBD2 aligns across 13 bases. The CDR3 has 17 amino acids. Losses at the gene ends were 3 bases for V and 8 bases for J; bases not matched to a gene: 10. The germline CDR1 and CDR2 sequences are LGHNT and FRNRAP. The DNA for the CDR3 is TGTGCTAGTGGTTTTTCAGGCGGGACTAGCGGGGTATATGAGCAGTTCTTC. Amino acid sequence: CASGFSGGTSGVYEQFF.

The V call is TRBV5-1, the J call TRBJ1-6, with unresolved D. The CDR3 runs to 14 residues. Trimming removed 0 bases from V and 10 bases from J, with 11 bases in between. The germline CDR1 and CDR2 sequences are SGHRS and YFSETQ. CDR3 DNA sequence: TGCGCCAGCAGCTTGGGAACAGTCGGCTCACCCCTCCACTTT. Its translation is CASSLGTVGSPLHF.

CDR3 protein: CASSLARLTEQFF. In nucleotides, the CDR3 is TGTGCCAGCAGCTTAGCGCGACTAACTGAGCAGTTCTTC. The chain uses TRBV7-2 and TRBJ2-1; TRBD2 is a possible D gene (5 bases). CDR1 and CDR2 from the germline V gene are SGHTA and FQGNSA. The germline V and J ends were trimmed by 0 bases and 9 bases, with 9 bases remaining between them. The CDR3 extends over 13 amino acids.

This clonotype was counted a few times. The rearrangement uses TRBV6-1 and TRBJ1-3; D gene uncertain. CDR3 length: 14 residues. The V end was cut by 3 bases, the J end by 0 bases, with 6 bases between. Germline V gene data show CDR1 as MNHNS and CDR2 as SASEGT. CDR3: CASSDFSSGNTIYF. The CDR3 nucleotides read TGTGCCAGCAGTGATTTCTCCTCTGGAAACACCATATATTTT.

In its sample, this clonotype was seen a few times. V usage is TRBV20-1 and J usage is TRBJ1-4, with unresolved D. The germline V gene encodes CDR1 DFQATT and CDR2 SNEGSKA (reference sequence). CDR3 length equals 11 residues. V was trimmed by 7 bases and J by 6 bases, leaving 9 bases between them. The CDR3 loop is CSGTRDEKLFF. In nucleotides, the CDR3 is TGCAGTGGTACGAGGGATGAAAAACTGTTTTTT.

The CDR3 DNA follows: TGTGCCAGCAGCCCAGACTTCCCCGGGGAGCTGTTTTTT. Its protein product is CASSPDFPGELFF. This chain joins TRBV6-2 or TRBV6-3 and TRBJ2-2; D unresolved. Trimming shortened V by 6 bases and J by 6 bases, and 11 bases separated the two germline ends. CDR1 and CDR2 from the germline V gene are MNHEY and SVGEGT. This CDR3 is built from 13 residues.

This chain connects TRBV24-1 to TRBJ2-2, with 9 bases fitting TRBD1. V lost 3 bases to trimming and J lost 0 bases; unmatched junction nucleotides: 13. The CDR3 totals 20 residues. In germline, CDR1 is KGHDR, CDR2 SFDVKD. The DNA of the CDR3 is TGTGCCACCAGTGATATGCAACCAACACGACAGGGGGCGAACACCGGGGAGCTGTTTTTT. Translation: CATSDMQPTRQGANTGELFF.